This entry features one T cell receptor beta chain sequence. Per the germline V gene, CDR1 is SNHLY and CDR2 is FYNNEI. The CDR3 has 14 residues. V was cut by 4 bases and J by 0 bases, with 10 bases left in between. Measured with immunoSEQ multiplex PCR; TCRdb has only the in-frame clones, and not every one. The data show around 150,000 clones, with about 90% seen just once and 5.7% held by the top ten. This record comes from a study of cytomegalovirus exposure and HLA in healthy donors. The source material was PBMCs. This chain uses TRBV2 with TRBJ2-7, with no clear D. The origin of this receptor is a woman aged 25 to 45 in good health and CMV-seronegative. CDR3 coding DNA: TGTGCCAGCAGTGCCACGCCAAGCTCCTACGAGCAGTACTTC. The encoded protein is CASSATPSSYEQYF.